The 26 T cell receptor beta chains presented below share a single source sample, sequenced in a study of T cells in Graves' hyperthyroidism and ophthalmopathy. Authors of the study amplified TCR beta CDR3 regions from RNA transcripts. A set of HTBI primers served as the primers for a first-round RT-PCR of the TCR CDR3. TCRdb re-derived calls from the multiplex PCR reads in MiXCR, one entry per CDR3 protein. The data hold around 600,000 distinct CDR3 sequences, with approximately 14% observed a single time. Sequencing input: blood. The receptors here all came from a woman between 18 and 30 years old with Graves' ophthalmopathy.

This clonotype appeared many times. The chain employs TRBV2 and TRBJ2-1; D gene uncertain. The CDR3 totals 11 residues. Trimming left V 4 bases short and J 8 bases short, with 6 bases between. Germline V gives CDR1 SNHLY, CDR2 FYNNEI. CDR3 DNA sequence: TGTGCCAGCAGTGGGGTGTATGAGCAGTTCTTC. Translation gives CASSGVYEQFF.

This clonotype was detected only a few times. This sequence joins TRBV4-1 and TRBJ1-1; D is ambiguous. The CDR3 spans 14 residues. Germline V gene data show CDR1 as MGHRA and CDR2 as YSYEKL. The V end was cut by 1 base, the J end by 5 bases, with 11 bases between. CDR3 region: CASSQVLRGTEAFF. In DNA, the CDR3 is TGCGCCAGCAGCCAAGTACTACGTGGAACTGAAGCTTTCTTT.

This clonotype was recorded many times. The chain is built from TRBV4-1 and TRBJ2-7; D gene unclear. The V and J ends lost 4 bases and 2 bases respectively, with 15 bases between them. Germline CDR1 and CDR2: MGHRA and YSYEKL. There are 15 residues in the CDR3. The CDR3 DNA is TGCGCCAGCAGCCCTCACCCGGCAGCAACCTACGAGCAGTACTTC. Its translation: CASSPHPAATYEQYF.

This chain connects TRBV4-2 to TRBJ2-3; 8 bases are shared with TRBD1. V lost 1 base and J lost 5; bases outside the gene matches: 11. The length of the CDR3 is 17 residues. Germline lookup yields CDR1 LGHNA and CDR2 YNFKEQ. The CDR3 DNA follows: TGTGCCAGCAGCCAAGGTTTTAGGACAGGGAGAAAAGATACGCAGTATTTT. Its translation: CASSQGFRTGRKDTQYF.

In its sample, this clonotype was seen many times. The V call is TRBV7-8, the J call TRBJ1-2; TRBD1 agrees at 11 bases. The CDR3 length is 17 residues. In germline, CDR1 is SGHVS, CDR2 FQNEAQ. V dropped 5 bases and J dropped 4; count of bases not matched to a gene: 12. CDR3 sequence: CASSPAGTGGAGYGYTF. Here the CDR3 DNA reads TGTGCCAGCAGCCCCGCGGGGACAGGGGGTGCCGGCTATGGCTACACCTTC.

This clonotype has ten or more counts. Mismatch with germline at one junction end may stem from a read error. The gene calls are TRBV27 and TRBJ2-7, with D perhaps TRBD1 or TRBD2 (5 bases each). Per germline, CDR1 MNHEY and CDR2 SMNVEV (reference sequence). There are 14 residues in the CDR3. The CDR3: CASSLYLGAYEQYF. DNA for the CDR3: TGTGCCAGCAGCTTATACTTGGGGGCCTACGAGCAGTACTTC.

This clonotype was counted a few times. The chain's CDR3 is CASSQTGGSETQYF. CDR3 nucleotides: TGTGCCAGCAGCCAAACAGGGGGCTCGGAGACCCAGTACTTC. The chain joins TRBV9 to TRBJ2-5; 9 nucleotides agree with TRBD1. J gave up 5 bases and V 4 bases, and 6 bases lay outside the gene matches. This CDR3 has 14 amino acids. CDR1 and CDR2 (germline): SGDLS, YYNGEE.

This clonotype was observed a few times. V gene TRBV28 combines with J gene TRBJ2-1, with no clear D. The CDR3 sequence is 17 residues long. CDR1 and CDR2 from the germline V gene are MDHEN and SYDVKM. Trimming removed 6 bases at V and 4 bases at J, with 22 bases between. The CDR3 sequence is CASSLNHMRLIYNEQFF. In DNA, the CDR3 is TGTGCCAGCAGCCTGAACCACATGAGACTGATTTACAATGAGCAGTTCTTC.

The V gene is TRBV25-1, the J gene TRBJ1-2; TRBD1 matches 8 bases. Germline V gene sequence: CDR1 MGHDK, CDR2 SYGVNS. The CDR3 loop spans 18 amino acids. V was pared by 2 bases and J by 6 bases, with 17 bases of the junction left unmatched. CDR3 nucleotide sequence: TGTGCCAGCAGTGAACCCCGGGGGCTTTGGACAGGGCGTGATGGCTACACCTTC. This encodes CASSEPRGLWTGRDGYTF.

This clonotype was counted many times. V and J are TRBV5-1 and TRBJ2-7; D is possibly TRBD1 (6 bases). The V and J ends lost 2 bases and 2 bases respectively, with 11 bases between them. Per germline, CDR1 SGHRS and CDR2 YFSETQ. The CDR3 has 14 residues. The CDR3 here is CASSFGRDTYEQYF. The CDR3 DNA follows: TGCGCCAGCAGCTTTGGCAGGGACACCTACGAGCAGTACTTC.

This clonotype was found many times. The chain has TRBV28 and TRBJ2-7, with 7 bases identical to TRBD1. Trimming took 5 bases from V and 1 from J; bases not matched to a gene: 11. Germline V gene data show CDR1 as MDHEN and CDR2 as SYDVKM. This CDR3 has 16 amino acids. CDR3: CASSPEGQVTSYEQYF. The CDR3 DNA sequence: TGTGCCAGCAGTCCAGAAGGACAGGTTACTTCCTACGAGCAGTACTTC.

This clonotype was seen ten or more times. J is TRBJ2-1 and V is TRBV24-1; no reliable D call. The length of the CDR3 is 12 residues. Germline V lookup: CDR1 KGHDR, CDR2 SFDVKD. V was pared by 9 bases and J by 3 bases, with 8 bases between. The CDR3 coding sequence is TGTGCCACCTCGATCAGCTACAATGAGCAGTTCTTC. Its protein is CATSISYNEQFF.

Written as DNA, the CDR3 is TGTGCCAGCAGCTTGGCCCCGGGACTAGCCCAGACCACTAGCACAGATACGCAGTATTTT. Protein sequence: CASSLAPGLAQTTSTDTQYF. The chain joins TRBV5-8 to TRBJ2-3, with 9 bases fitting TRBD2. The CDR3 has 20 residues. V shed 0 bases, J shed 0 bases, and the junction held 14 bases outside the gene matches. Germline-derived CDR1 and CDR2 are SGHTS and YDEGEE.

The table lists this clonotype with a few counts. This chain uses TRBV5-5 with TRBJ2-3, with no clear D. The CDR3 contains 14 residues. CDR1 is SGHKS, CDR2 YYEKEE, per germline (reference sequence). V was cut by 1 base and J by 5 bases, with 11 bases left in between. The CDR3 nucleotides are TGTGCCAGCAGCTTGCTCGTTATTGGAGATACGCAGTATTTT. Its protein product is CASSLLVIGDTQYF.

This clonotype was observed a few times. V usage is TRBV7-9 and J usage is TRBJ2-3; TRBD1 matches at 7 bases. The length of the CDR3 is 14 residues. The junction had 6 bases not matched to a gene; V was cut back by 5 bases and J by 4 bases. CDR1 and CDR2 from the germline V gene are SEHNR and FQNEAQ (reference sequence). The CDR3 nucleotides read TGTGCCAGCAGCCCGGACAGGCGGGCAGATACGCAGTATTTT. It encodes CASSPDRRADTQYF.

The rearrangement joins TRBV6-9 to TRBJ2-1; 10 bases agree with TRBD2. V was clipped by 3 bases and J by 5 bases; unmatched bases: 7. The CDR3 totals 16 residues. CDR1 is MNHGY and CDR2 is SVAAGI in the germline V gene. Here the CDR3 DNA reads TGTGCCAGCAGTTACCTAGCGGGAGAGCGTGACAATGAGCAGTTCTTC. It is translated as CASSYLAGERDNEQFF.

Many counts were recorded for this clonotype. CDR3 DNA sequence: TGTGCCAGCAGCCAAGAGGGCCGGTGGGGGGGTAAGAACACTGAAGCTTTCTTT. As protein: CASSQEGRWGGKNTEAFF. This chain uses TRBV3-1 with TRBJ1-1; tentatively, D is TRBD1 (5 bases). V was pared by 0 bases and J by 1 base, with 18 bases between. The CDR3 is 18 amino acids. Germline lookup yields CDR1 LGHDT and CDR2 YNNKEL (reference sequence).

This clonotype was seen repeatedly, ten times or more. This rearrangement joins TRBV7-9 to TRBJ2-3, with 8 bases fitting TRBD2. After removal of 5 bases from V and 0 bases from J, the junction contained 7 bases not matched to a gene. The CDR3 extends over 16 amino acids. Germline CDR1 is SEHNR and CDR2 is FQNEAQ (reference sequence). The CDR3 coding sequence is TGTGCCAGCAGCCCTCCCGGGGGGGCGAGCACAGATACGCAGTATTTT. It codes for CASSPPGGASTDTQYF.

This clonotype has only a few counts. Relative to the germline gene, one junction end is altered; a read error may explain this. This chain links TRBV7-2 with TRBJ2-2; tentative D call: TRBD2 (7 bases). CDR1 SGHTA and CDR2 FQGNSA come from the germline V gene. CDR3 length: 16 residues. CDR3 DNA: TGTGCCAGCAGCCCCTTTTGGATCGCGAACACCGGGGGGCTGTTCTTT. As protein: CASSPFWIANTGGLFF.

This clonotype was recorded many times. The V call is TRBV20-1, the J call TRBJ2-7; the match to TRBD1 covers 9 bases. The CDR3 covers 14 residues. The junction had 13 bases not matched to a gene; V was cut back by 8 bases and J by 5 bases. From germline, CDR1 is DFQATT and CDR2 SNEGSKA (reference sequence). The DNA of the CDR3 is TGCAGTTTGGACAGGGGCGCCGTTACGGACGAGCAGTACTTC. Protein sequence: CSLDRGAVTDEQYF.

This clonotype came up a few times. The chain uses TRBV7-9 and TRBJ2-2, with TRBD2 as a possible D gene (6 bases). Germline assignment: CDR1 SEHNR and CDR2 FQNEAQ (reference sequence). Trimming took off 5 bases at V and 4 bases at J, with 20 bases between the two ends. The CDR3 covers 17 residues. The CDR3 reads CASSPSSLARVTGELFF. The CDR3, as DNA: TGTGCCAGCAGCCCCTCGAGTCTAGCGAGGGTCACCGGGGAGCTGTTTTTT.

In its sample, this clonotype was seen many times. The gene calls are TRBV10-3 and TRBJ1-1; possible D gene TRBD1, 5 bases. CDR3 length: 11 residues. V lost 4 bases, J lost 7 bases, and 7 bases lay in between. Germline CDR1 reads ENHRY; CDR2 reads SYGVKD. CDR3: CAISGQIEAFF. The CDR3 bases are TGTGCCATCAGTGGACAGATTGAAGCTTTCTTT.

The CDR3 coding sequence is TGCGCCAGCAGCCAAGCCGGAGGCCTCCCCTACGAGCAGTACTTC. Translating it yields CASSQAGGLPYEQYF. The chain uses TRBV4-1 and TRBJ2-7; D is possibly TRBD2 (5 bases). The germline gives CDR1 MGHRA, CDR2 YSYEKL. Trimming took off 1 base at V and 2 bases at J, with 12 bases between the two ends. The CDR3 covers 15 residues.

This clonotype was counted at least ten times. CDR3 residues: CASSPQGSEQYF. The CDR3 DNA reads TGCGCCAGCAGCCCTCAGGGGAGCGAGCAGTACTTC. The chain employs TRBV5-1 and TRBJ2-7; TRBD1 might be the D (6 bases). This CDR3 has 12 residues. CDR1 SGHRS and CDR2 YFSETQ come from the germline V gene. V gave up 4 bases and J gave up 6 bases, with 11 bases separating them.

This clonotype was found many times. The rearrangement joins TRBV5-5 to TRBJ2-7; D might be TRBD1 or TRBD2, each matching 5 bases. The CDR3 extends over 15 amino acids. Germline assignment: CDR1 SGHKS and CDR2 YYEKEE (reference sequence). V dropped 4 bases and J dropped 2 bases, with 16 bases sitting between them. CDR3: CASSLWGGSTYEQYF. Here the CDR3 DNA reads TGTGCCAGCAGCCTCTGGGGCGGGTCAACCTACGAGCAGTACTTC.

V usage is TRBV20-1 and J usage is TRBJ1-5; D is perhaps TRBD1 (6 bases). With 6 bases removed from V and 5 bases from J, the gap between germline ends came to 20 bases. This CDR3 region has 15 residues. CDR1 and CDR2 (germline): DFQATT, SNEGSKA (reference sequence). The CDR3 nucleotides are TGCAGTGCGAAGGGGGGCCGGTCTAAAGATCAGCCCCAGCATTTT. Protein sequence: CSAKGGRSKDQPQHF.